This record covers a single TCR beta chain. Its antigen is unknown. The sample comes from a study of vaccination effects on CD4 cells after COVID-19. Study context: Participants were given two doses of BNT162b2 or mRNA-1273 vaccine.

Produced via immunoSEQ multiplex PCR; TCRdb's table is partial and in-frame only. The sample shows 25,000 to 35,000 clones, 55% to 75% of them seen only once. J lost 2 bases, V lost 5 bases, and 7 bases had no gene match. CDR3 length equals 15 residues. Germline CDR1 MGHRA, CDR2 YSYEKL. Peptide-pool stimulation followed by sequencing identified expanded antigen-specific CD4+ clonotypes in the ViraFEST assay. CD4+ T cell isolation took place after 10 days of culture. Each vaccine recipient was nucleocapsid antibody negative and had no prior SARS-CoV-2 infection. PBMC were cultured at approximately 2 million per well with 8 to 10 IU/ml IL-2 and 7.5 to 10 ug/ml peptides. Days 3 and 7 saw half the medium replaced with IL-2 medium.

V and J are TRBV4-1 and TRBJ2-7; 9 bases agree with TRBD1. This TCR derives from a human donor who received a COVID-19 vaccine. The sample in question was CD4+ T cells from PBMCs cultured with SARS-CoV-2 spike peptides, obtained before COVID-19 vaccination. CDR3 amino acids: CASSYAGTGTYEQYF. DNA of the CDR3: TGCGCCAGCAGCTACGCCGGGACAGGGACCTACGAGCAGTACTTC.